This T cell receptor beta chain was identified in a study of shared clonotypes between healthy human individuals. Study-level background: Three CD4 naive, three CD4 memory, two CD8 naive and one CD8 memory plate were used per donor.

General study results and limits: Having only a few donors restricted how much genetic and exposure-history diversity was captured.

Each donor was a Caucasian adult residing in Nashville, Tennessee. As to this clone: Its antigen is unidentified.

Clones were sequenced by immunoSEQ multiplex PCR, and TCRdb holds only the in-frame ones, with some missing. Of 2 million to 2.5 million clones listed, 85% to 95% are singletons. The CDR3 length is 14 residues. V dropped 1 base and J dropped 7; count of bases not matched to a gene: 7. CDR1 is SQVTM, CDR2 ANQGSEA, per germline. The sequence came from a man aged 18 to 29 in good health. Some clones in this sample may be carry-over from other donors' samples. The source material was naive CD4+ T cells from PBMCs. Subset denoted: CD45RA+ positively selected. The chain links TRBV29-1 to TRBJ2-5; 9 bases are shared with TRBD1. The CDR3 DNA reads TGCAGCGTTGAAGGATACAGGGGGCTGGGGACCCAGTACTTC. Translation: CSVEGYRGLGTQYF. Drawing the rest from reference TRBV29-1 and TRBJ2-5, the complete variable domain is SAVISQKPSRDICQRGTSLTIQCQVDSQVTMMFWYRQQPGQSLTLIATANQGSEATYESGFVIDKFPISRPNLTFSTLTVSNMSPEDSSIYLCSVEGYRGLGTQYFGPGTRLLVL.